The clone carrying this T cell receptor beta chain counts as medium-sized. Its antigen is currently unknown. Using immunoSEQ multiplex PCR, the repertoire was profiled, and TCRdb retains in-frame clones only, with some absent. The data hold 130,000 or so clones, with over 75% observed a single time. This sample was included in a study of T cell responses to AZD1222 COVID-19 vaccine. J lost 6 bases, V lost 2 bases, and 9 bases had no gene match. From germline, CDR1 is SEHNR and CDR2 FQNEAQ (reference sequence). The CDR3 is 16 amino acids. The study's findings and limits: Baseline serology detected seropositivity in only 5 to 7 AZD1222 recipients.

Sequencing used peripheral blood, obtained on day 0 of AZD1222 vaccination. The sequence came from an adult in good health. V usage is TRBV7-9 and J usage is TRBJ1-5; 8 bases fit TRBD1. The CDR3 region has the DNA TGTGCCAGCAGCTTATCTGGACAGGGCCCAGCTCAGCCCCAGCATTTT. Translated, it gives CASSLSGQGPAQPQHF.